Each of the 7 T cell receptor beta chains below was sequenced from the same sample in a study of cytomegalovirus exposure and HLA in healthy donors. In the PCR, 60 Vbeta and 13 Jbeta primers were used. TCRdb's copy holds only in-frame clones and misses some; the assay was immunoSEQ multiplex PCR. Of roughly 100,000 clones detected, more than 75% appear once; the ten largest clones hold 1.5% to 2%. The material sequenced was PBMCs. The receptors originated from a woman between 40 and 55 years old in good health and CMV-seronegative.

The chain carries TRBV18 and TRBJ1-1, with TRBD1 as a possible D gene (6 bases). Germline CDR1 is KGHSH and CDR2 is LQKENI. Trimming took off 1 base at V and 5 bases at J, with 17 bases between the two ends. The CDR3 contains 16 residues. CDR3 bases: TGTGCCAGCTCACCACTCGGGGGGCAGGGAGGGACTGAAGCTTTCTTT. Translating it yields CASSPLGGQGGTEAFF.

The chain recombines TRBV7-2 with TRBJ2-3; TRBD2 agrees at 10 bases. J lost 6 bases, V lost 1 base, and 10 bases had no gene match. CDR1 and CDR2 from the germline V gene are SGHTA and FQGNSA. This CDR3 has 17 amino acids. For the CDR3, the DNA is TGTGCCAGCAGCTTAGGTGCAGCGGGAGGGGGGAGGGATACGCAGTATTTT. Translating it yields CASSLGAAGGGRDTQYF.

V is TRBV6-1 and J is TRBJ2-1, with D perhaps matching TRBD2 (6 bases). This CDR3 spans 13 amino acids. Trimming cost V 11 bases and J 9 bases, with 20 bases left between them. Per germline, CDR1 MNHNS and CDR2 SASEGT. CDR3 loop: CACYRDSKREQFF. DNA of the CDR3: TGTGCCTGCTACCGGGACTCCAAGCGTGAGCAGTTCTTC.

The chain is built from TRBV11-2 and TRBJ2-5; 7 nucleotides match TRBD1. CDR1 and CDR2 from the germline V gene are SGHAT and FQNNGV. This CDR3 region has 14 residues. J lost 3 bases, V lost 5 bases, and 6 bases had no gene match. The CDR3 protein is CASSSRGGKETQYF. CDR3 nucleotide sequence: TGTGCCAGCAGCAGCCGAGGGGGCAAAGAGACCCAGTACTTC.

The chain combines TRBV2 with TRBJ1-2, with 8 nucleotides matching TRBD1. Germline loops: CDR1 SNHLY, CDR2 FYNNEI. V lost 5 bases, J lost 8 bases, and 10 bases stayed unmatched. This CDR3 contains 14 residues. This CDR3 reads CASSQRQGMYGYTF. The CDR3 region has the DNA TGTGCCAGCAGTCAGAGACAGGGGATGTACGGCTACACCTTC.

V usage is TRBV7-3 and J usage is TRBJ2-3; 8 positions agree with TRBD2. The CDR3 has 15 residues. Germline V gene lookup returns CDR1 SGHTA and CDR2 FQGTGA. Germline trimming cut 1 base from V and 6 bases from J; bases unmatched to any gene: 6. CDR3 bases: TGTGCCAGCAGCTTAAGACTAGCGCCCTCGGATACGCAGTATTTT. As protein: CASSLRLAPSDTQYF.

The CDR3 sequence: CASSLSHSGRAAGELFF. The CDR3 DNA reads as TGTGCCAGCAGCTTATCTCATAGCGGGAGGGCCGCCGGGGAGCTGTTTTTT. This chain uses TRBV7-9 with TRBJ2-2, with 11 bases that match TRBD2. This CDR3 spans 17 amino acids. V shed 2 bases and J 6 bases; nucleotides not matched to a gene: 8. The germline CDR1 and CDR2 sequences are SEHNR and FQNEAQ (reference sequence).